This passage covers 30 T cell receptor beta chains from one sample sequenced in a study of blood T cell repertoires in COVID-19. Sequencing was performed with immunoSEQ multiplex PCR; in TCRdb, only in-frame clones are kept and a portion is missing. The sample lists over 200,000 clones, less than 85% occurring once. The sequencing sample was made of peripheral blood. All receptors come from a woman between 65 and 79 years old with active or convalescent COVID-19.

The chain links TRBV3-1 (or the pseudogene TRBV3-2) to TRBJ1-1; D gene ambiguous. The CDR3 has 17 amino acids. The germline V and J ends were trimmed by 2 bases and 10 bases, with 26 bases remaining between them. Germline V gene sequence: CDR1 LGHDT, CDR2 YNNKEL (reference sequence). CDR3 sequence (DNA): TGTGCCAGCAGCCAAAATCTCCAGTCTAGCTCAGGTTTGGTAGCTTTCTTT. It is translated as CASSQNLQSSSGLVAFF.

This clone was counted a few times. The chain has TRBV6-2 or TRBV6-3 and TRBJ2-1; 12 nucleotides line up with TRBD2. The CDR3 length is 15 residues. Germline-derived CDR1 and CDR2 are MNHEY and SVGEGT. Germline trimming cut 4 bases from V and 6 bases from J; bases unmatched to any gene: 4. The CDR3 nucleotides are TGTGCCAGCAGTTTCCCTAGCGGGAGGGCCAATGAGCAGTTCTTC. Translated, it gives CASSFPSGRANEQFF.

This clone was picked up one time. This CDR3 is CASSPDRGDRYTDTQYF. CDR3 in DNA: TGTGCCAGCTCACCCGACAGGGGAGATCGGTACACAGATACGCAGTATTTT. V gene TRBV18 combines with J gene TRBJ2-3; 8 bases agree with TRBD1. This CDR3 has 17 residues. J gave up 2 bases and V 3 bases, and 10 bases lay outside the gene matches. Per germline, CDR1 KGHSH and CDR2 LQKENI.

V is TRBV4-2 and J is TRBJ1-2; 7 nucleotides agree with TRBD1. The V segment lost 5 bases and the J segment 4 bases; nucleotides outside the gene matches: 10. Germline-derived CDR1 and CDR2 are LGHNA and YNFKEQ. The CDR3 contains 15 residues. CDR3 nucleotide sequence: TGTGCCAGCAGCACTCCGGGACAGACCACCTATGGCTACACCTTC. Protein product: CASSTPGQTTYGYTF.

This clone was seen a few times. The chain joins TRBV30 to TRBJ1-1, with a possible D match to TRBD1 (6 bases). The CDR3 length is 13 residues. The germline V gene encodes CDR1 GTSNPN and CDR2 SVGIG (reference sequence). Trimming shortened V by 0 bases and J by 5 bases, and 10 bases separated the two germline ends. CDR3 amino acids: CAWSVQGLTEAFF. CDR3 nucleotides: TGTGCCTGGAGTGTTCAGGGGTTGACTGAAGCTTTCTTT.

The rearrangement uses TRBV12-3 or TRBV12-4 and TRBJ1-3; no definite D call. V lost 3 bases and J 5 bases, leaving 8 bases between the germline ends. The CDR3 has 13 residues. CDR3 nucleotides: TGTGCCAGCAGTTTTGGAGCGAGAAACACCATATATTTT. This sequence encodes CASSFGARNTIYF.

In its sample, this clone was seen once. J is TRBJ2-5 and V is TRBV6-5; 8 bases fit TRBD1. The germline CDR1 and CDR2 sequences are MNHEY and SVGAGI. The CDR3 length is 15 residues. The ends lost 3 bases at V and 2 bases at J; junction bases unmatched: 5. The CDR3 spells CASSYTQGGQETQYF. CDR3 DNA: TGTGCCAGCAGTTATACACAGGGGGGTCAAGAGACCCAGTACTTC.

The rearrangement joins TRBV18 to TRBJ2-5; D is possibly TRBD1 (7 bases). V was pared by 6 bases and J by 1 base, with 15 bases between. Germline lookup yields CDR1 KGHSH and CDR2 LQKENI. The length of the CDR3 is 15 residues. CDR3 residues: CASSLMQGGQETQYF. The CDR3 DNA reads TGTGCCAGCTCCCTGATGCAGGGGGGCCAAGAGACCCAGTACTTC.

The rearrangement joins TRBV28 to TRBJ1-3; possibly TRBD1 for D (6 bases). The CDR3 consists of 14 residues. Trimming cost V 9 bases and J 3 bases, with 15 bases left between them. Germline V CDR1 and CDR2: MDHEN, SYDVKM. CDR3 sequence reads: CASSQGGNGNTIYF. CDR3 coding DNA: TGTGCCAGTTCCCAAGGGGGAAATGGAAACACCATATATTTT.

The chain has TRBV6-6 and TRBJ1-3; no clear D. CDR1 is MNHNY and CDR2 is SVGAGI in the germline V gene (reference sequence). V was shortened by 6 bases and J by 0 bases, with 9 bases between the two germline ends. There are 14 residues in the CDR3. This CDR3 reads CASSLMRSGNTIYF. The CDR3, as DNA: TGTGCCAGCAGCCTAATGCGCTCTGGAAACACCATATATTTT.

The chain has TRBV5-4 and TRBJ2-1, with 7 bases lining up with TRBD2. V dropped 0 bases and J dropped 1; count of bases not matched to a gene: 4. This CDR3 region has 16 residues. Germline assignment: CDR1 SGHNT and CDR2 YYREEE (reference sequence). CDR3 sequence reads: CASSLGGGVSYNEQFF. As DNA, the CDR3 is TGTGCCAGCAGCTTGGGTGGGGGGGTATCCTACAATGAGCAGTTCTTC. The whole variable domain, remainder taken from reference TRBV5-4 and TRBJ2-1, is ETGVTQSPTHLIKTRGQQVTLRCSSQSGHNTVSWYQQALGQGPQFIFQYYREEENGRGNFPPRFSGLQFPNYSSELNVNALELDDSALYLCASSLGGGVSYNEQFFGPGTRLTVL.

This chain uses TRBV5-1 with TRBJ1-2; D possibly corresponds to TRBD1 (6 bases). Germline-derived CDR1 and CDR2 are SGHRS and YFSETQ. Trimming left V 5 bases short and J 4 bases short, with 12 bases between. CDR3 size: 13 residues. CDR3 sequence reads: CASRSGAGYGYTF. CDR3 nucleotide sequence: TGCGCCAGCAGGTCAGGGGCGGGCTATGGCTACACCTTC.

The rearrangement links TRBV18 to TRBJ1-1; D not resolved. The CDR3 loop spans 13 amino acids. V lost 3 bases to trimming and J lost 1 base, with 6 bases between them. Germline loops: CDR1 KGHSH, CDR2 LQKENI. CDR3 DNA: TGTGCCAGCTCACCTGCAGGGAACACTGAAGCTTTCTTT. Translation: CASSPAGNTEAFF.

The CDR3 DNA follows: TGTGCCAGCAGCCACGATCCATTCAGGACTGATAATGAAAAACTGTTTTTT. This codes for CASSHDPFRTDNEKLFF. The chain has TRBV3-1 (or the pseudogene TRBV3-2) and TRBJ1-4; D ambiguous. CDR3 length: 17 amino acids. Trimming removed 3 bases at V and 4 bases at J, with 18 bases between. Per germline, CDR1 LGHDT and CDR2 YNNKEL (reference sequence).

The chain links TRBV30 to TRBJ2-3, with 8 nucleotides matching TRBD2. The ends lost 7 bases at V and 1 base at J; junction bases unmatched: 10. This CDR3 comprises 15 residues. Germline V gene lookup returns CDR1 GTSNPN and CDR2 SVGIG (reference sequence). The CDR3 here is CASSFRRGGTDTQYF. CDR3 nucleotide sequence: TGTGCCTCCAGCTTTCGGCGGGGGGGCACAGATACGCAGTATTTT.

CDR3 nucleotide sequence: TGTGCCAGCTCACCGGGACTAGCGGGAGGTCCCTACGAGCAGTACTTC. It codes for CASSPGLAGGPYEQYF. The chain is built from TRBV18 and TRBJ2-7; 15 bases are a match to TRBD2. V lost 3 bases to trimming and J lost 2 bases; unmatched junction nucleotides: 2. The CDR3 sequence is 16 residues long. CDR1 is KGHSH, CDR2 LQKENI, per germline.

This clone came up a few times. CDR3: CASSWGGNEQYF. CDR3 DNA: TGTGCCAGCAGTTGGGGGGGGAACGAGCAGTACTTC. The chain links TRBV28 to TRBJ2-7; 7 nucleotides line up with TRBD2. The V segment lost 4 bases and the J segment 5 bases; nucleotides outside the gene matches: 2. Germline CDR1 and CDR2: MDHEN and SYDVKM. The CDR3 is 12 residues long.

The rearrangement uses TRBV7-8 and TRBJ1-1; 12 bases align to TRBD1. This CDR3 comprises 16 residues. The J segment lost 4 bases and the V segment lost 4 bases, leaving 7 bases of the junction unmatched. Germline CDR1 and CDR2: SGHVS and FQNEAQ. CDR3 nucleotide sequence: TGTGCCAGCAGCTGGGGACAGGGGGCGGGGGGCACTGAAGCTTTCTTT. This sequence encodes CASSWGQGAGGTEAFF.

This clone was detected a few times. Other DNA sequences from this sample encode an identical CDR3 as well. V is TRBV7-9 and J is TRBJ2-3, with D maybe TRBD1 (6 bases). CDR1 and CDR2 from the germline V gene are SEHNR and FQNEAQ (reference sequence). This CDR3 has 14 residues. Trimming shortened V by 6 bases and J by 4 bases, and 14 bases separated the two germline ends. In nucleotides, the CDR3 is TGTGCCAGCAGTTTACCTGGGACACCAGATACGCAGTATTTT. Translated, it gives CASSLPGTPDTQYF.

The V call is TRBV28, the J call TRBJ1-2; D ambiguous. V lost 6 bases and J 5 bases, leaving 13 bases between the germline ends. Germline CDR1 MDHEN, CDR2 SYDVKM. This CDR3 is 13 amino acids long. CDR3 residues: CASSAGSPYGYTF. The CDR3 bases are TGTGCCAGCAGCGCCGGGTCCCCATATGGCTACACCTTC.

J is TRBJ1-1 and V is TRBV7-2; tentative D call: TRBD1 (6 bases). There are 11 residues in the CDR3. Germline V gene data show CDR1 as SGHTA and CDR2 as FQGNSA. The V end was cut by 4 bases, the J end by 8 bases, with 8 bases between. Written as DNA, the CDR3 is TGTGCCAGCAGCTCTAGGGGGGAAGCTTTCTTT. Its protein is CASSSRGEAFF.

The V gene is TRBV28, the J gene TRBJ1-1; 7 nucleotides agree with TRBD1. Losses at the gene ends were 8 bases for V and 1 base for J; bases not matched to a gene: 10. The CDR3 loop spans 15 amino acids. Germline-derived CDR1 and CDR2 are MDHEN and SYDVKM. The DNA of the CDR3 is TGTGCCAGCTCTCCCCCGGGACAGCAGAACACTGAAGCTTTCTTT. Protein sequence: CASSPPGQQNTEAFF.

The chain recombines TRBV5-1 with TRBJ1-4; 9 bases agree with TRBD1. Germline-derived CDR1 and CDR2 are SGHRS and YFSETQ. J was trimmed by 4 bases and V by 2 bases; bases with no gene match: 6. The CDR3 is 16 residues long. The CDR3 here is CASSFLGQGSNEKLFF. CDR3 coding DNA: TGCGCCAGCAGCTTTTTGGGACAGGGAAGTAATGAAAAACTGTTTTTT.

The rearrangement links TRBV29-1 to TRBJ1-1; D might be TRBD1 (5 bases). V was cut by 6 bases and J by 4 bases, with 18 bases left in between. CDR1 and CDR2 (germline): SQVTM, ANQGSEA. The CDR3 consists of 14 residues. Written as DNA, the CDR3 is TGCAGCGTGCCGCCCTGGGAGGGGAGCACTGAAGCTTTCTTT. Translation: CSVPPWEGSTEAFF.

The chain has TRBV10-2 and TRBJ2-7; 10 nucleotides match TRBD1. V lost 4 bases to trimming and J lost 4 bases; unmatched junction nucleotides: 4. Germline CDR1 and CDR2: WSHSY and SAAADI. The CDR3 extends over 14 amino acids. CDR3 amino acids: CASSGGQGKYEQYF. CDR3 nucleotide sequence: TGCGCCAGCAGTGGGGGACAGGGGAAATACGAGCAGTACTTC.

V and J are TRBV5-4 and TRBJ2-7, with 9 nucleotides matching TRBD1. V lost 0 bases, J lost 0 bases, and 4 bases stayed unmatched. Germline CDR1 SGHNT, CDR2 YYREEE (reference sequence). The CDR3 sequence is 16 residues long. CDR3 in DNA: TGTGCCAGCAGCTTGGGGGGACAGGGAGCCTCCTACGAGCAGTACTTC. This sequence encodes CASSLGGQGASYEQYF.

The CDR3 is CASSETSANYGYTF. In nucleotides, the CDR3 is TGCGCCAGCAGCGAGACATCCGCTAACTATGGCTACACCTTC. This chain links TRBV5-1 with TRBJ1-2; D ambiguous. Between the trimmed V and J ends, which lost 4 bases and 0 bases, there was a span of 10 bases. The V gene's germline CDR1 is SGHRS and CDR2 YFSETQ. The CDR3 loop spans 14 amino acids.

The V and J genes are TRBV5-1 and TRBJ1-4, with D maybe TRBD1 (6 bases). From germline, CDR1 is SGHRS and CDR2 YFSETQ. Trimming pared 4 bases from V and 2 bases from J, leaving 21 bases between. The CDR3 has 18 residues. CDR3: CASSLMTGPKATNEKLFF. DNA of the CDR3: TGCGCCAGCAGCCTAATGACAGGCCCCAAGGCCACTAATGAAAAACTGTTTTTT.

There are a few counts of this clone. The V gene is TRBV19, the J gene TRBJ1-2; D is possibly TRBD1 (6 bases). V was pared by 10 bases and J by 0 bases, with 24 bases between. Per germline, CDR1 LNHDA and CDR2 SQIVND (reference sequence). The CDR3 is 17 amino acids. The CDR3 DNA sequence: TGTGCCACCCTCCCACGGGACACCAATTATGCTAACTATGGCTACACCTTC. Encoded protein: CATLPRDTNYANYGYTF.

J is TRBJ1-1 and V is TRBV6-1; D ambiguous. Germline CDR1 is MNHNS and CDR2 is SASEGT. There are 12 residues in the CDR3. V was clipped by 3 bases and J by 10 bases, with 12 bases between them. CDR3 DNA: TGTGCCAGCAGTGATTCCTTGAGGATAGCTTTCTTT. Its translation: CASSDSLRIAFF.